This T cell receptor beta chain derives from a study of blood T cells in healthy people across ages. For the study at large: Per two T cells, about one barcoded beta molecule was captured through template switching.

It was with a sample-barcoded 5' primer and a J-beta primer mix that a second PCR of roughly 7 to 11 cycles was run. TCRdb ran MiXCR on the 5' RACE reads and lists one entry per CDR3 protein. The sample consists of under 1,000,000 distinct CDR3 sequences, roughly 34% of them appearing once. Of note for this clonotype: The antigen is undetermined.

The CDR3 has 15 amino acids. Germline CDR1 SGHAT, CDR2 FQNNGV. Trimming at V came to 5 bases and at J to 2 bases, leaving 6 bases not matched to a gene. Study-level findings and limits: Changes seen in expanded clonotypes were possibly confounded by donor CMV status left unknown. Long-lived donors had more naive CD4+ cells and higher diversity than aged donors.

This chain connects TRBV11-2 to TRBJ1-3; 7 nucleotides line up with TRBD1. Sequencing was performed on blood. This clonotype originated in a man younger than 35 in good health. The CDR3 DNA is TGTGCCAGCAGCCAAGAGGGGACAGCTGGAAACACCATATATTTT. Translating gives CASSQEGTAGNTIYF.